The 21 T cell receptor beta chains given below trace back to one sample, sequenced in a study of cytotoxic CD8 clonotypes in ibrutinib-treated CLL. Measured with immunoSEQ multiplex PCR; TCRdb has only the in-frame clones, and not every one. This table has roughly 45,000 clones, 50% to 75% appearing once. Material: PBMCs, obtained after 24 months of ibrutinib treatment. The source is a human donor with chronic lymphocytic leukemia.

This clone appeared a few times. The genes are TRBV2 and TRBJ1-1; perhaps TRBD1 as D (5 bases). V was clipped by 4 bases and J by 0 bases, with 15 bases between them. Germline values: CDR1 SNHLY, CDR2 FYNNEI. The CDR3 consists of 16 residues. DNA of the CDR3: TGTGCCAGCAGTGGGGGACGGTCCGGGATGAACACTGAAGCTTTCTTT. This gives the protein CASSGGRSGMNTEAFF.

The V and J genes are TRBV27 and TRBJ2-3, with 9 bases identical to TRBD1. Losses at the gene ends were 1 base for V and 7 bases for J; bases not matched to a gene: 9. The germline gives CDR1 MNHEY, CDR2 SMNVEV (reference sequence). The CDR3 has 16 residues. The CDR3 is CASSLLGQGDSNTQYF. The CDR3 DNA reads TGTGCCAGCAGTTTATTGGGACAGGGAGATTCAAATACGCAGTATTTT.

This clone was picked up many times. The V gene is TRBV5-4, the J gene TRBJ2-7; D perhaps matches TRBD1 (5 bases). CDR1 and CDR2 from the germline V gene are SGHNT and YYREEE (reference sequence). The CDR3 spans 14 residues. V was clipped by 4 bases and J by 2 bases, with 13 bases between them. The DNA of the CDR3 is TGTGCCAGCAGCCTCCAGGGTGTTGCCTACGAGCAGTACTTC. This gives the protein CASSLQGVAYEQYF.

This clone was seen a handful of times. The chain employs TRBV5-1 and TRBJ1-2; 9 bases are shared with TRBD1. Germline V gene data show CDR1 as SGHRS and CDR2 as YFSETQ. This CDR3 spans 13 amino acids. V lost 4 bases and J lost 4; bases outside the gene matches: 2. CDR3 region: CASSQGQGYGYTF. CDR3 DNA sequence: TGCGCCAGCAGCCAGGGACAGGGCTATGGCTACACCTTC.

The CDR3 protein is CASRIDSFSGNTIYF. The CDR3 nucleotides are TGTGCCAGCAGAATTGACAGCTTCTCTGGAAACACCATATATTTT. The V and J genes are TRBV6-1 and TRBJ1-3, with D possibly being TRBD1 (5 bases). The CDR3 sequence is 15 residues long. Germline V gene data show CDR1 as MNHNS and CDR2 as SASEGT. Trimming shortened V by 6 bases and J by 0 bases, and 12 bases separated the two germline ends.

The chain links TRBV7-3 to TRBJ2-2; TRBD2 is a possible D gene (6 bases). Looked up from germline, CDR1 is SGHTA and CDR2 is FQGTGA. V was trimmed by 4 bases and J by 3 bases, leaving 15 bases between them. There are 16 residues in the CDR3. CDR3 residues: CASSSRVSGHTGELFF. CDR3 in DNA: TGTGCCAGCAGCTCCCGGGTTAGCGGACACACCGGGGAGCTGTTTTTT.

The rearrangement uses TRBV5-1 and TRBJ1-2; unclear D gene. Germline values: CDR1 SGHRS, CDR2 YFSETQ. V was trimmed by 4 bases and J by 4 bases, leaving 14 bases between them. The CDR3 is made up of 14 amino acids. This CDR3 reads CASSPLGGSYGYTF. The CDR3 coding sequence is TGCGCCAGCAGCCCCCTGGGCGGGAGCTATGGCTACACCTTC.

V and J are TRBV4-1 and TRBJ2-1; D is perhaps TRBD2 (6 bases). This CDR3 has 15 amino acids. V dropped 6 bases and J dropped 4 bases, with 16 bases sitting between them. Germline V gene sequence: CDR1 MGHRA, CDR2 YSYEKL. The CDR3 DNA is TGCGCCAGCAGTTTTGGGCTAGCGACTTACAATGAGCAGTTCTTC. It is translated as CASSFGLATYNEQFF.

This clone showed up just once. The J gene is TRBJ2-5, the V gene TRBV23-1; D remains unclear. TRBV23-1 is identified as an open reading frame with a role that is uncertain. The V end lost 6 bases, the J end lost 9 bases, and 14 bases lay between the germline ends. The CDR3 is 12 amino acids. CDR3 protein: CASSPRSPAQYF. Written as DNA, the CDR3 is TGCGCCAGCAGCCCGCGCTCTCCGGCCCAGTACTTC.

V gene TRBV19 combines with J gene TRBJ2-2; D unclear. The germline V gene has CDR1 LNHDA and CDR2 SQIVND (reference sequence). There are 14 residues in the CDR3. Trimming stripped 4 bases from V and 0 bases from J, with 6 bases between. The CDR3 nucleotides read TGTGCCAGTAGTAGCGCAGCGAACACCGGGGAGCTGTTTTTT. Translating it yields CASSSAANTGELFF.

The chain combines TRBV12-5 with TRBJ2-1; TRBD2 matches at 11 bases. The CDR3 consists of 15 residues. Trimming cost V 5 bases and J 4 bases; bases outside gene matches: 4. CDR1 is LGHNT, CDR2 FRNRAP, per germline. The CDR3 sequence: CASGIPSGGYNEQFF. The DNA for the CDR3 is TGTGCTAGTGGTATTCCTAGCGGGGGGTACAATGAGCAGTTCTTC. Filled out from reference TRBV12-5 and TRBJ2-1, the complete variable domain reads DARVTQTPRHKVTEMGQEVTMRCQPILGHNTVFWYRQTMMQGLELLAYFRNRAPLDDSGMPKDRFSAEMPDATLATLKIQPSEPRDSAVYFCASGIPSGGYNEQFFGPGTRLTVL.

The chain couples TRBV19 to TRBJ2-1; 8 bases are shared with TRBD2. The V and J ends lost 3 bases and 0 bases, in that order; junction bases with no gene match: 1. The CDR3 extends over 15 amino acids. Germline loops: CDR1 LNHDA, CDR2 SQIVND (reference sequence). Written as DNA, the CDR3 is TGTGCCAGTAGTATCCGGGGGGGCTCCTACAATGAGCAGTTCTTC. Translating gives CASSIRGGSYNEQFF.

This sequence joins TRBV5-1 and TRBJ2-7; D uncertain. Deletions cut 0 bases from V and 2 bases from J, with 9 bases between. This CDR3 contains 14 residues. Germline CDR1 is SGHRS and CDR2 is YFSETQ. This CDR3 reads CASSLVVSTYEQYF. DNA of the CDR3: TGCGCCAGCAGCTTGGTTGTCTCAACCTACGAGCAGTACTTC.

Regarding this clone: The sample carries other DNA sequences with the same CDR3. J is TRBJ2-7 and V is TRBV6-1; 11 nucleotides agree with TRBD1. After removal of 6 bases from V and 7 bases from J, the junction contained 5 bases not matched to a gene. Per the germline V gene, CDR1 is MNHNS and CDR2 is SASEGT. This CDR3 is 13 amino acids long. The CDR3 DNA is TGTGCCAGCAGGGACAGGGGGCGAGGGGAGCAGTACTTC. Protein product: CASRDRGRGEQYF.

For the CDR3, the DNA is TGTGCCAGCAGGGGGGCACAGGGGGATAATTCACCCCTCCACTTT. Protein sequence: CASRGAQGDNSPLHF. The rearrangement joins TRBV28 to TRBJ1-6, with 8 bases aligning to TRBD1. This CDR3 has 15 amino acids. Looked up from germline, CDR1 is MDHEN and CDR2 is SYDVKM. After removal of 6 bases from V and 5 bases from J, the junction contained 6 bases not matched to a gene.

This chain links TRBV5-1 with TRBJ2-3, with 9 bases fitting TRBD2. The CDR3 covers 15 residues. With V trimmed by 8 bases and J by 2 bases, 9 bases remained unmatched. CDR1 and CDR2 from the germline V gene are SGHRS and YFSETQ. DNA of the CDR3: TGCGCCAGTAAGCGGTTAGCGGGGGCCACAGATACGCAGTATTTT. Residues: CASKRLAGATDTQYF.

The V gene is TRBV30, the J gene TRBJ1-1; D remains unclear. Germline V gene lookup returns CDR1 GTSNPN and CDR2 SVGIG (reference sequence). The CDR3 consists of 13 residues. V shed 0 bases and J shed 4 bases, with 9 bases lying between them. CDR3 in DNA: TGTGCCTGGAGTGTAGGCCCCGGCACTGAAGCTTTCTTT. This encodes CAWSVGPGTEAFF.

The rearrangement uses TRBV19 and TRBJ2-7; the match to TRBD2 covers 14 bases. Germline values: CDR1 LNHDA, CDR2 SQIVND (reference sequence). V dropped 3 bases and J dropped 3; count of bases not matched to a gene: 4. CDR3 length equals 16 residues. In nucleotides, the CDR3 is TGTGCCAGTAGTATCTCCGGGACTAGCGGGAGCTACGAGCAGTACTTC. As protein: CASSISGTSGSYEQYF.

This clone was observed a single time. DNA for the CDR3: TGTGCCAGCAGCCCCCGGACAGGGATAACCCACGAGCAGTACTTC. It specifies CASSPRTGITHEQYF. V gene TRBV2 combines with J gene TRBJ2-7; 8 bases match TRBD1. Germline lookup yields CDR1 SNHLY and CDR2 FYNNEI. Unmatched junction bases numbered 12, after V lost 6 bases and J lost 5 bases. The CDR3 consists of 15 residues.

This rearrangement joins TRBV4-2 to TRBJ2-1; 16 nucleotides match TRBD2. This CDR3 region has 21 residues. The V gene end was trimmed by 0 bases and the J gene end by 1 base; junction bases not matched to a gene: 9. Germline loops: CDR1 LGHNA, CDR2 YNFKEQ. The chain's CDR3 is CASSQDYGTSGGARSYNEQFF. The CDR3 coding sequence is TGTGCCAGCAGCCAAGATTATGGGACTAGCGGGGGGGCAAGGTCCTACAATGAGCAGTTCTTC.

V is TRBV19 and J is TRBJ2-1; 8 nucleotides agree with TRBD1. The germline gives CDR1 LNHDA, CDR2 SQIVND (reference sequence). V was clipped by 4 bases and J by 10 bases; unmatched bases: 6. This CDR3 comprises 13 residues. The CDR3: CASSNSGGSEQFF. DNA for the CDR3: TGTGCCAGTAGTAATTCAGGGGGCAGCGAGCAGTTCTTC.